Detailed here is one TCR beta chain. Other DNA sequences in the same sample also yield this CDR3. Clones were sequenced by immunoSEQ multiplex PCR, and TCRdb holds only the in-frame ones, with some missing. Counted here are hundreds of thousands of clones, around 90% occurring once; the ten biggest clones make up about 1.2%. This entry is derived from a study of blood T cell repertoires in COVID-19. Source material: peripheral blood. This sequence was found in a man between 65 and 85 years old with acute or convalescent COVID-19.

For the CDR3, the DNA is TGTGCCAGCAGCTTCGGACAGGGGAATGAAAAACTGTTTTTT. Amino acids: CASSFGQGNEKLFF. The rearrangement joins TRBV7-9 to TRBJ1-4; 9 bases fit TRBD1. The V and J ends lost 3 bases and 5 bases, in that order; junction bases with no gene match: 1. Germline V lookup: CDR1 SEHNR, CDR2 FQNEAQ (reference sequence). This CDR3 region has 14 residues.